One sample yielded the 2 T cell receptor beta chains listed below, sequenced in a study of CD8+CD57+ T cells in acquired aplastic anemia. Selection for sequencing was limited to patients who had shown CD8+CD57+ cell expansion by flow cytometry. Genomic DNA, the template, was used for profiling of the TCR beta VDJ and CDR3. Via MiXCR, TCRdb re-called the reads, giving one row per CDR3 protein. The sample lists roughly 93,000 distinct CDR3 sequences, around 68% occurring once. The material sequenced was sorted CD4+, CD8+, or CD8+CD57+ T cells (not recorded which) from PBMCs. These receptors all stem from a human donor with aplastic anemia.

This clonotype has just a few counts. The rearrangement joins TRBV25-1 to TRBJ2-7; TRBD2 matches 7 bases. This CDR3 is 18 amino acids long. Germline lookup yields CDR1 MGHDK and CDR2 SYGVNS. Losses at the gene ends were 1 base for V and 3 bases for J; bases not matched to a gene: 15. CDR3 DNA sequence: TGTGCCAGCAGTGAATTCCCCCGTTGGGGAGGGGAAATCTACGAGCAGTACTTC. Translation: CASSEFPRWGGEIYEQYF.

This clonotype has a handful of counts. V is TRBV7-3 and J is TRBJ1-1, with 10 bases matching TRBD1. Per the germline V gene, CDR1 is SGHTA and CDR2 is FQGTGA. The CDR3 runs 16 residues. V trimming: 4 bases; J trimming: 3 bases; junction bases outside the gene matches: 8. The CDR3 bases are TGTGCCAGCAGCTCATCGACCGGACAGGGGGACACTGAAGCTTTCTTT. Protein product: CASSSSTGQGDTEAFF.